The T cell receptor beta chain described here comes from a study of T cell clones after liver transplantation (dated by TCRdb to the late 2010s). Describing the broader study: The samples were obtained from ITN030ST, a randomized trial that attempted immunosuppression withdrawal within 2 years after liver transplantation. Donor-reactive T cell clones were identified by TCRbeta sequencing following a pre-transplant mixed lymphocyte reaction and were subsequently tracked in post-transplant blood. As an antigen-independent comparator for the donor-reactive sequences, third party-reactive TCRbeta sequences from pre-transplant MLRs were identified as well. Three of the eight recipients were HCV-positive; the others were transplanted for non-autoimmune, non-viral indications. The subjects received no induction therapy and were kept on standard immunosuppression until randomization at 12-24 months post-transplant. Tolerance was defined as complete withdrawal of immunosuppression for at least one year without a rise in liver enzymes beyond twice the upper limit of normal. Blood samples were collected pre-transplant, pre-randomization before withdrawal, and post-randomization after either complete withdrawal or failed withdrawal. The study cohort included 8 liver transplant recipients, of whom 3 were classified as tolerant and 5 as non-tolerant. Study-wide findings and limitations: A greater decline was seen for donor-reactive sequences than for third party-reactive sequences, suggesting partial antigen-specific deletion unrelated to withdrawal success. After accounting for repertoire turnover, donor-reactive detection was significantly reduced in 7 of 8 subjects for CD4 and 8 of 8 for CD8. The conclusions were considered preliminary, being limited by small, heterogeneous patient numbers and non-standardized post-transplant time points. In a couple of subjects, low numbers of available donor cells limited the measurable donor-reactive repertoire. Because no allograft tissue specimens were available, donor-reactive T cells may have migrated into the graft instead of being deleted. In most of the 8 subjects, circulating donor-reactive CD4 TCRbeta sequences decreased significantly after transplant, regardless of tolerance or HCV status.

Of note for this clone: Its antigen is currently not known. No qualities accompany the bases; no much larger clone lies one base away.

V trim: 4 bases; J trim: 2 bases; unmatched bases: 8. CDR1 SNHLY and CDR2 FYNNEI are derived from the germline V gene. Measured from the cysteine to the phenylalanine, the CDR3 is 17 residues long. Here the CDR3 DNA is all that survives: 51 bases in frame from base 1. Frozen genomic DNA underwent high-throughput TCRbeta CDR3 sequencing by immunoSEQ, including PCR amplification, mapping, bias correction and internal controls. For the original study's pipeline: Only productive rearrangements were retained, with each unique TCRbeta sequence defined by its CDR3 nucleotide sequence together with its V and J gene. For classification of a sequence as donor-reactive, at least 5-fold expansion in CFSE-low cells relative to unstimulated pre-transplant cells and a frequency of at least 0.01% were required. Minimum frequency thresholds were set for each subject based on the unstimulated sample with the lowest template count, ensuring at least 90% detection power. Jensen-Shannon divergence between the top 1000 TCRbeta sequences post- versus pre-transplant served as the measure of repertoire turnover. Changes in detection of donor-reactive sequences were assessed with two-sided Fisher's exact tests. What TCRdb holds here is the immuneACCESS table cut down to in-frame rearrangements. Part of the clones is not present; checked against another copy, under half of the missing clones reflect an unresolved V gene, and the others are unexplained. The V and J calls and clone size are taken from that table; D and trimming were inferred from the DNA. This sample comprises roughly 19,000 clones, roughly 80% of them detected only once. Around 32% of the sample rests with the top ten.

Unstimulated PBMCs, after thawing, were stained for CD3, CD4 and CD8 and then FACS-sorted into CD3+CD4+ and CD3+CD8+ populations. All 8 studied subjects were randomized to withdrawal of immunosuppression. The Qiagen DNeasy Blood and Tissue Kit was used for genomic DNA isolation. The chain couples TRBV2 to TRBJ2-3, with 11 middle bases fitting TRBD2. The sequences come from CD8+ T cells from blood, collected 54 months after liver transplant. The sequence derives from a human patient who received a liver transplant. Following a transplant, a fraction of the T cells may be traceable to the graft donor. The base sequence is TGTGCCAGCAGTGCCCGGGGACTAGCGGACCCCACAGATACGCAGTATTTT. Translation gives CASSARGLADPTDTQYF.